This record concerns one T cell receptor (beta chain) sequence. As yet, its antigen is unknown. These data come from a study of PD-1 blockade in mismatch repair-deficient tumors. Study information: Patients had approximately 11 mismatch repair-deficient cancer types and were previously treated and progressing.

Sequencing used immunoSEQ multiplex PCR; TCRdb keeps in-frame clones, though not all of them. This table holds approximately 50,000 clones, more than 75% found once. Study-wide points: Tumor-resident clones, often absent from pretreatment blood, expanded after pembrolizumab and then contracted.

Per the germline V gene, CDR1 is SEHNR and CDR2 is FQNEAQ (reference sequence). J gave up 6 bases and V 2 bases, and 6 bases lay outside the gene matches. The length of the CDR3 is 14 residues. The chain combines TRBV7-9 with TRBJ2-5, with 7 positions matching TRBD1. The sequence was collected from an adult with mismatch repair-deficient cancer. The input for sequencing was peripheral blood, taken 4 weeks after starting pembrolizumab. CDR3 coding DNA: TGTGCCAGCAGCTTAAGTGAGGGGGCCCAGACCCAGTACTTC. Protein product: CASSLSEGAQTQYF.